These 28 T cell receptor beta chains were all obtained from the same sample, sequenced in a study of blood T cell repertoires in COVID-19. TCRdb's table, derived via immunoSEQ multiplex PCR, lists solely in-frame clones and lacks some. This table has roughly 250,000 clones, more than 75% appearing once. The material sequenced was PBMCs or T cells enriched from blood (not recorded which). The source of these receptors is a woman aged 40 to 50 with acute COVID-19.

V gene TRBV2 combines with J gene TRBJ2-3; the D gene is possibly TRBD2 (6 bases). Looked up from germline, CDR1 is SNHLY and CDR2 is FYNNEI. The CDR3 sequence is 16 residues long. Trimming left V 0 bases short and J 1 base short, with 11 bases between. In nucleotides, the CDR3 is TGTGCCAGCAGTGAAGCGGAGGGGCCTGGCACAGATACGCAGTATTTT. Translating gives CASSEAEGPGTDTQYF.

V usage is TRBV5-5 and J usage is TRBJ1-5, with D perhaps matching TRBD1 (5 bases). The CDR3 sequence is 16 residues long. Germline V gene sequence: CDR1 SGHKS, CDR2 YYEKEE (reference sequence). The V end lost 2 bases, the J end lost 1 base, and 13 bases lay between the germline ends. The CDR3 coding sequence is TGTGCCAGCAGCTTACTGGGGGGGTTGAGCAATCAGCCCCAGCATTTT. Its protein is CASSLLGGLSNQPQHF.

The chain links TRBV10-3 to TRBJ2-2; 9 bases are shared with TRBD1. The germline CDR1 and CDR2 sequences are ENHRY and SYGVKD. V shed 6 bases and J 1 base; nucleotides not matched to a gene: 0. The CDR3 runs to 14 residues. Written as DNA, the CDR3 is TGTGCCATCAGGGGACAGGGGAACACCGGGGAGCTGTTTTTT. This encodes CAIRGQGNTGELFF.

The gene calls are TRBV4-1 and TRBJ2-3; D is uncertain. V was trimmed by 0 bases and J by 2 bases, leaving 12 bases between them. The CDR3 is 16 amino acids. Germline V gene lookup returns CDR1 MGHRA and CDR2 YSYEKL. CDR3 nucleotides: TGCGCCAGCAGCCAAGAGAGCGCTACCCACACAGATACGCAGTATTTT. Translated, it gives CASSQESATHTDTQYF.

This clone was picked up a small number of times. This rearrangement joins TRBV30 to TRBJ1-6; TRBD1 agrees at 9 bases. The J segment lost 8 bases and the V segment lost 5 bases, leaving 1 base of the junction unmatched. The CDR3 sequence is 12 residues long. The germline V gene has CDR1 GTSNPN and CDR2 SVGIG (reference sequence). The CDR3 sequence: CAWGTGHSPLHF. CDR3 nucleotides: TGTGCCTGGGGGACAGGGCATTCACCCCTCCACTTT. Filled out from reference TRBV30 and TRBJ1-6, the complete variable domain reads SQTIHQWPATLVQPVGSPLSLECTVEGTSNPNLYWYRQAAGRGLQLLFYSVGIGQISSEVPQNLSASRPQDRQFILSSKKLLLSDSGFYLCAWGTGHSPLHFGNGTRLTVT.

The sample holds a few counts of this clone. The rearrangement uses TRBV6-2 or TRBV6-3 and TRBJ1-5; tentative D call: TRBD1 (5 bases). Trimming shortened V by 2 bases and J by 6 bases, and 14 bases separated the two germline ends. This CDR3 spans 15 amino acids. Germline values: CDR1 MNHEY, CDR2 SVGEGT. The CDR3 loop is CASSYGSSGGQPQHF. For the CDR3, the DNA is TGTGCCAGCAGTTACGGCTCCTCGGGGGGTCAGCCCCAGCATTTT.

With regard to this clone: The sample contains more than one DNA sequence encoding this CDR3. The chain joins TRBV5-1 to TRBJ1-5, with unresolved D. There are 15 residues in the CDR3. Per germline, CDR1 SGHRS and CDR2 YFSETQ. V was cut by 0 bases and J by 1 base, with 8 bases left in between. The CDR3 nucleotides are TGCGCCAGCAGCTTGGAGGGAGTGAGCAATCAGCCCCAGCATTTT. Amino acids: CASSLEGVSNQPQHF.

The chain couples TRBV9 to TRBJ2-1; 7 bases fit TRBD1. Unmatched junction bases numbered 6, after V lost 3 bases and J lost 12 bases. CDR1 and CDR2 (germline): SGDLS, YYNGEE. This CDR3 comprises 12 residues. The DNA of the CDR3 is TGTGCCAGCAGCGAATTGACAGGGACGCAGTTCTTC. It yields the protein CASSELTGTQFF.

The chain has TRBV7-2 and TRBJ2-1; D call uncertain. The germline gives CDR1 SGHTA, CDR2 FQGNSA. The V and J ends lost 1 base and 0 bases respectively, with 10 bases between them. This CDR3 is built from 16 residues. The CDR3 coding sequence is TGTGCCAGCAGCTTAGGAGGCGCAGTCTCCTACAATGAGCAGTTCTTC. Protein product: CASSLGGAVSYNEQFF.

The chain links TRBV28 to TRBJ1-2; 10 nucleotides align to TRBD1. V lost 5 bases and J lost 7; bases outside the gene matches: 10. This CDR3 has 15 residues. Germline CDR1 reads MDHEN; CDR2 reads SYDVKM. CDR3 coding DNA: TGTGCCAGCAGTGCCCCGGGACAGGGGTCAAGTGGCTACACCTTC. Translating gives CASSAPGQGSSGYTF.

This clone was seen only a few times. V gene TRBV6-5 combines with J gene TRBJ1-6; D gene unclear. The CDR3 length is 15 residues. Per germline, CDR1 MNHEY and CDR2 SVGAGI. Trimming left V 6 bases short and J 8 bases short, with 17 bases between. The CDR3: CASSRTLVTDSPLHF. The CDR3, as DNA: TGTGCCAGCAGCCGGACTCTCGTAACTGATTCACCCCTCCACTTT.

The J gene is TRBJ2-7, the V gene TRBV11-3; the match to TRBD1 covers 7 bases. Trimming removed 5 bases from V and 4 bases from J; junction bases left unmatched: 8. CDR1 is SGHNT, CDR2 YENEEA, per germline. The CDR3 consists of 14 residues. CDR3 in amino acids: CASSRWDSSYEQYF. The CDR3 coding sequence is TGTGCCAGCAGCCGATGGGACAGCTCGTACGAGCAGTACTTC.

The chain combines TRBV28 with TRBJ2-5; 7 bases match TRBD1. This CDR3 is 12 amino acids long. Germline assignment: CDR1 MDHEN and CDR2 SYDVKM. Losses at the gene ends were 4 bases for V and 5 bases for J; bases not matched to a gene: 1. CDR3 sequence: CASSSRGETQYF. CDR3 nucleotide sequence: TGTGCCAGCAGTTCCAGGGGGGAGACCCAGTACTTC.

In this sample, this clone turned up a few times. The CDR3 spells CASSPGGGVDEKLFF. CDR3 DNA sequence: TGTGCCAGCAGCCCGGGAGGGGGCGTCGACGAAAAACTGTTTTTT. The V gene is TRBV7-9, the J gene TRBJ1-4; 7 nucleotides match TRBD1. The CDR3 is 15 residues long. V was pared by 5 bases and J by 8 bases, with 11 bases of the junction left unmatched. Germline CDR1 is SEHNR and CDR2 is FQNEAQ (reference sequence).

The chain uses TRBV7-9 and TRBJ2-5; 7 nucleotides line up with TRBD1. The CDR3 totals 17 residues. With 6 bases clipped from V and 2 bases from J, the junction kept 15 bases outside the gene matches. The germline CDR1 and CDR2 sequences are SEHNR and FQNEAQ (reference sequence). CDR3 bases: TGTGCCAGCAGTTTTCCCTTTCTGGGACAGACACAAGAGACCCAGTACTTC. Encoded protein: CASSFPFLGQTQETQYF.

The genes are TRBV9 and TRBJ2-5, with D possibly being TRBD1 (8 bases). Trimming took off 0 bases at V and 4 bases at J, with 22 bases between the two ends. CDR1 is SGDLS, CDR2 YYNGEE, per germline. This CDR3 region has 18 residues. CDR3 DNA sequence: TGTGCCAGCAGCGTAGACATGGGGGGGCACAGGGGGACAGAGACCCAGTACTTC. Translating gives CASSVDMGGHRGTETQYF.

This clone was detected only once. This rearrangement joins TRBV30 to TRBJ1-1; D remains ambiguous. The germline V gene has CDR1 GTSNPN and CDR2 SVGIG (reference sequence). CDR3 length: 14 residues. Trimming took 0 bases from V and 1 from J, leaving 9 bases between them. The DNA of the CDR3 is TGTGCCTGGAGTGTACCGCCAGGGAACACTGAAGCTTTCTTT. Its protein is CAWSVPPGNTEAFF.

This rearrangement joins TRBV7-8 to TRBJ2-2, with 8 bases fitting TRBD1. J lost 7 bases, V lost 5 bases, and 9 bases had no gene match. CDR1 SGHVS and CDR2 FQNEAQ come from the germline V gene. The CDR3 spans 15 residues. Here the CDR3 reads CASSRPGGAVGELFF. DNA for the CDR3: TGTGCCAGCAGCCGCCCAGGGGGCGCGGTCGGGGAGCTGTTTTTT.

The chain employs TRBV7-9 and TRBJ2-3; D perhaps matches TRBD2 (6 bases). V was clipped by 5 bases and J by 2 bases, with 14 bases between them. The CDR3 consists of 15 residues. Germline assignment: CDR1 SEHNR and CDR2 FQNEAQ (reference sequence). The CDR3 region is CASSPRRGYTDTQYF. CDR3 in DNA: TGTGCCAGCAGCCCCAGGAGGGGATACACAGATACGCAGTATTTT.

This clone has only one observation. This sequence joins TRBV7-2 and TRBJ2-5, with D possibly TRBD2 on 5 matching bases. This CDR3 has 14 residues. Trimming removed 4 bases from V and 4 bases from J, with 13 bases in between. Germline CDR1 and CDR2: SGHTA and FQGNSA. CDR3: CASSSRVRGETQYF. The CDR3 DNA reads TGTGCCAGCAGCTCCCGGGTCCGGGGAGAGACCCAGTACTTC.

Comment on this clone: In the same sample, other DNA sequences code for this CDR3. The CDR3 loop reads CASSSFYEQYF. In nucleotides, the CDR3 is TGTGCCAGCAGCTCCTTCTACGAGCAGTACTTC. The rearrangement links TRBV28 to TRBJ2-7; D not certain. Looked up from germline, CDR1 is MDHEN and CDR2 is SYDVKM. The CDR3 runs to 11 residues. V lost 6 bases and J lost 3, with 6 bases in between. Using reference TRBV28 and TRBJ2-7 for the parts outside the CDR3, the full variable domain is DVKVTQSSRYLVKRTGEKVFLECVQDMDHENMFWYRQDPGLGLRLIYFSYDVKMKEKGDIPEGYSVSREKKERFSLILESASTNQTSMYLCASSSFYEQYFGPGTRLTVT.

V and J are TRBV9 and TRBJ2-1; 10 nucleotides line up with TRBD1. V lost 4 bases and J lost 7; bases outside the gene matches: 8. Germline V lookup: CDR1 SGDLS, CDR2 YYNGEE. This CDR3 spans 15 amino acids. DNA for the CDR3: TGTGCCAGCAGCTACCGACAGGGGGCCATGAATGAGCAGTTCTTC. This translates into CASSYRQGAMNEQFF.

The gene calls are TRBV11-3 and TRBJ1-5; unclear D gene. The CDR3 loop spans 13 amino acids. Germline CDR1 SGHNT, CDR2 YENEEA. Trimming removed 5 bases at V and 3 bases at J, with 8 bases between. The CDR3 region is CASSLGLNQPQHF. The CDR3 DNA reads as TGTGCCAGCAGCCTAGGACTCAATCAGCCCCAGCATTTT.

The J gene is TRBJ2-7, the V gene TRBV5-4, with D possibly being TRBD1 (6 bases). This CDR3 contains 16 residues. Germline lookup yields CDR1 SGHNT and CDR2 YYREEE (reference sequence). Trimming shortened V by 3 bases and J by 5 bases, and 21 bases separated the two germline ends. Here the CDR3 reads CASSSLTLGARHEQYF. The CDR3 nucleotides read TGTGCCAGCAGCTCCCTGACCTTGGGGGCGCGCCACGAGCAGTACTTC.

As for this clone: Other DNA sequences in the same sample also yield this CDR3. This chain uses TRBV30 with TRBJ1-2; D unclear. Germline CDR1 GTSNPN, CDR2 SVGIG (reference sequence). The V and J ends lost 0 bases and 7 bases respectively, with 6 bases between them. The CDR3 sequence is 11 residues long. The CDR3 bases are TGTGCCTGGAGTGTACGGGGTGGCTACACCTTC. The encoded protein is CAWSVRGGYTF.

V and J are TRBV2 and TRBJ2-7; D possibly corresponds to TRBD2 (6 bases). The CDR3 totals 14 residues. The germline gives CDR1 SNHLY, CDR2 FYNNEI. With 6 bases removed from V and 4 bases from J, the gap between germline ends came to 16 bases. The DNA for the CDR3 is TGTGCCAGCAGGGAGTGGACTAACCTTTACGAGCAGTACTTC. It yields the protein CASREWTNLYEQYF. Full variable domain (missing parts from reference TRBV2 and TRBJ2-7): EPEVTQTPSHQVTQMGQEVILRCVPISNHLYFYWYRQILGQKVEFLVSFYNNEISEKSEIFDDQFSVERPDGSNFTLKIRSTKLEDSAMYFCASREWTNLYEQYFGPGTRLTVT.

The chain's CDR3 is CASSQSQEYYGYTF. CDR3 DNA sequence: TGTGCCAGCAGCCAATCCCAGGAATACTATGGCTACACCTTC. The rearrangement links TRBV4-2 to TRBJ1-2; D call uncertain. Germline V gene lookup returns CDR1 LGHNA and CDR2 YNFKEQ. CDR3 length: 14 residues. The V end was cut by 2 bases, the J end by 3 bases, with 10 bases between.

The rearrangement joins TRBV11-1 to TRBJ2-1; TRBD2 matches at 10 bases. From germline, CDR1 is SGHAT and CDR2 FQDESV (reference sequence). With V trimmed by 4 bases and J by 7 bases, 7 bases remained unmatched. This CDR3 has 15 amino acids. Here the CDR3 reads CASSYRPGLANEQFF. CDR3 DNA sequence: TGTGCCAGCAGCTATCGCCCGGGACTAGCGAATGAGCAGTTCTTC.